Detailed here is one T cell receptor beta chain. Trimming shortened V by 3 bases and J by 1 base, and 15 bases separated the two germline ends. In germline, CDR1 is MNHEY, CDR2 SVGAGI. The CDR3 sequence is 16 residues long. The data stem from a study of blood T cell repertoires in COVID-19. As for the study in general: Samples came from the United States, Italy and Spain, spanning acute and convalescent COVID-19. In each case, the material was cDNA or gDNA derived from T cells, B-cell-depleted T cells, or PBMCs.

Clones were sequenced by immunoSEQ multiplex PCR, and TCRdb holds only the in-frame ones, with some missing. The table lists 350,000 or so clones, just over 85% of them singletons. This clonotype was sampled from a woman between 35 and 50 years old with acute COVID-19. Source material: PBMCs or T cells enriched from blood (not recorded which). The chain employs TRBV6-5 and TRBJ1-1; the D gene is possibly TRBD1 (5 bases). CDR3: CASSYRQGTPNTEAFF. CDR3 in DNA: TGTGCCAGCAGTTATAGGCAGGGCACCCCGAACACTGAAGCTTTCTTT.